The clone carrying this T cell receptor beta chain was detected once. The antigen remains unidentified. A much larger clone lies one base from this, so it may be a read error. These data belong to a study of T cells in Graves' hyperthyroidism and ophthalmopathy. Amplification yielded TCR beta CDR3 regions, with RNA transcripts as the source. TCR CDR3 underwent first-round RT-PCR with the HTBI primer set. TCRdb called the multiplex PCR reads again in MiXCR, with one record for every CDR3 protein. The table lists fewer than 750,000 distinct CDR3 sequences, about 15% of them singletons. CDR3 length: 15 residues. Germline CDR1 is SGHNT and CDR2 is YENEEA. General observations from the study: Peripheral blood also featured most of the thyroid clonotypes expanded above 0.001.

What was sequenced was blood. The sequence was obtained from a woman aged 40 to 55 with Graves' ophthalmopathy. The chain joins TRBV11-3 to TRBJ2-7; D is possibly TRBD2 (5 bases). As DNA, the CDR3 is TGTGTCAGCAGCCGCCCGGGGTCCGCCGGCTACGAGCAGTACTTC. This encodes CVSSRPGSAGYEQYF.